The 19 T cell receptor beta chains reported below all come from one sample, sequenced in a study of T cell repertoires in cytomegalovirus infection. TCRdb reprocessed the reads via MiXCR and lists one record per CDR3 protein. The sample gives tens of thousands of distinct CDR3 sequences, under 25% of which show up once; over 70% is in the top ten. Antigens of these TCRs are unknown. Specimen: PBMCs, sequenced either directly or after in vitro stimulation (not recorded which). The receptor source for this set is a human donor in good health (CMV status not recorded). Some clones in this sample may be carry-over from other donors' samples.

The chain carries TRBV5-1 and TRBJ2-7, with D uncertain. CDR1 SGHRS and CDR2 YFSETQ come from the germline V gene. The V end lost 0 bases, the J end lost 0 bases, and 7 bases lay between the germline ends. The CDR3 consists of 14 residues. CDR3 in DNA: TGCGCCAGCAGCTTGGACGGAGTCTCCTACGAGCAGTACTTC. This sequence encodes CASSLDGVSYEQYF.

This clonotype has at least ten counts. The chain uses TRBV7-9 and TRBJ2-7, with 8 bases lining up with TRBD1. The CDR3 extends over 14 amino acids. Germline lookup yields CDR1 SEHNR and CDR2 FQNEAQ (reference sequence). V shed 2 bases and J 3 bases; nucleotides not matched to a gene: 3. The CDR3 sequence is CASSLQGANYEQYV. The CDR3 DNA sequence: TGTGCCAGCAGCTTACAGGGGGCGAACTACGAGCAGTACGTC.

V is TRBV19 and J is TRBJ1-5, with 7 positions matching TRBD1. Per germline, CDR1 LNHDA and CDR2 SQIVND (reference sequence). The J segment lost 6 bases and the V segment lost 5 bases, leaving 4 bases of the junction unmatched. The CDR3 runs to 13 residues. CDR3 sequence: CASSDRVGQPQHF. In DNA form, the CDR3 reads TGTGCCAGTAGTGACAGGGTTGGTCAGCCCCAGCATTTT.

This clonotype was seen more than once but under ten times. The V gene is TRBV3-1, the J gene TRBJ2-7, with TRBD1 as a possible D gene (5 bases). The CDR3 is made up of 15 amino acids. Germline-derived CDR1 and CDR2 are LGHDT and YNNKEL (reference sequence). Trimming left V 4 bases short and J 5 bases short, with 18 bases between. This chain's CDR3 is CASSPILPGLHEQYF. The CDR3 DNA reads TGTGCCAGCAGCCCTATCTTGCCAGGGCTCCACGAGCAGTACTTC.

As regards this clonotype: Since a much larger clone is just one base distant, this may be a read error. The chain carries TRBV12-3 or TRBV12-4 and TRBJ2-7; the match to TRBD2 covers 8 bases. The CDR3 has 18 residues. The CDR3 DNA reads TGTGTCAGCAGTTTGTCCCCCCAAAGCGGGAGTAGGCTAGACGAGCAGTACTTC. Translated: CVSSLSPQSGSRLDEQYF.

This clonotype showed up many times. V usage is TRBV12-3 or TRBV12-4 and J usage is TRBJ2-2; D remains unclear. The V end lost 5 bases, the J end lost 2 bases, and 12 bases lay between the germline ends. This CDR3 has 15 residues. The CDR3 DNA sequence: TGTGCCAGCAGTCTCCGGGCGGTTAACACCGGGGAGCTGTTTTTT. It is translated as CASSLRAVNTGELFF.

In this sample, this clonotype turned up a few times. The chain links TRBV7-2 to TRBJ2-1; D not certain. Trimming stripped 5 bases from V and 12 bases from J, with 14 bases between. This CDR3 has 12 residues. Germline loops: CDR1 SGHTA, CDR2 FQGNSA. The CDR3 loop reads CASSPSKGRQFF. CDR3 in DNA: TGTGCCAGCAGCCCCAGTAAGGGTAGGCAGTTCTTC.

This clonotype turned up a few times. V and J are TRBV6-1 and TRBJ1-4; 9 nucleotides align to TRBD1. Unmatched junction bases numbered 9, after V lost 8 bases and J lost 8 bases. In germline, CDR1 is MNHNS, CDR2 SASEGT. CDR3 size: 14 residues. The DNA for the CDR3 is TGTGCCAGCGGGGGCCGGGGGACAGGGGAAAAACTGTTTTTT. Protein sequence: CASGGRGTGEKLFF.

This chain connects TRBV12-3 or TRBV12-4 to TRBJ2-3, with D possibly matching TRBD1 (6 bases). CDR3 length: 17 amino acids. The germline V and J ends were trimmed by 4 bases and 2 bases, with 19 bases remaining between them. For the CDR3, the DNA is TGTGCCAGCAGTTCCCCGCTCCAGGGGCGGCACACAGATACGCAGTATTTT. Translation: CASSSPLQGRHTDTQYF.

This clonotype has only one observation. The chain uses TRBV19 and TRBJ2-1; perhaps TRBD2 as D (6 bases). The ends were cut back, 8 bases at V and 5 bases at J, with 19 bases in the middle. CDR1 and CDR2 from the germline V gene are LNHDA and SQIVND (reference sequence). The CDR3 runs to 15 residues. CDR3 amino acids: CASGLLASINNEQFF. In DNA, the CDR3 is TGTGCCAGTGGGTTACTAGCCTCTATAAACAATGAGCAGTTCTTC.

In its sample, this clonotype was seen a few times. The V gene is TRBV6-2 or TRBV6-3, the J gene TRBJ1-1, with 9 bases matching TRBD1. The germline V gene encodes CDR1 MNHEY and CDR2 SVGEGT. The CDR3 sequence is 14 residues long. V lost 6 bases, J lost 1 base, and 3 bases stayed unmatched. CDR3 in DNA: TGTGCCAGCAGCGTGGGACAGGGGAACACTGAAGCTTTCTTT. This gives the protein CASSVGQGNTEAFF.

This clonotype was seen only a few times. The rearrangement joins TRBV7-2 to TRBJ1-1; D may be TRBD1 (5 bases). From germline, CDR1 is SGHTA and CDR2 FQGNSA. V was cut by 2 bases and J by 1 base, with 11 bases left in between. This CDR3 is 15 amino acids long. This CDR3 is CASSLNLGENTEAFF. As DNA, the CDR3 is TGTGCCAGCAGCTTAAATCTAGGGGAGAACACTGAAGCTTTCTTT.

V usage is TRBV2 and J usage is TRBJ1-1; 7 positions match TRBD1. V trimming: 6 bases; J trimming: 5 bases; junction bases outside the gene matches: 6. The CDR3 spans 13 residues. CDR1 and CDR2 from the germline V gene are SNHLY and FYNNEI. The CDR3 bases are TGTGCCAGCAGGTGGGACAGTACTACTGAAGCTTTCTTT. Encoded protein: CASRWDSTTEAFF.

The chain employs TRBV7-2 and TRBJ2-7, with TRBD2 identical over 7 bases. Germline V gives CDR1 SGHTA, CDR2 FQGNSA. V lost 8 bases and J lost 7; bases outside the gene matches: 35. This CDR3 contains 21 residues. CDR3 nucleotides: TGTGCCAGCGGGTTAAGTGCCTTGCGGGAGCGGGACCGTCATGGGGGGGGGGAGCAGTACGTC. Translated, it gives CASGLSALRERDRHGGGEQYV.

This rearrangement joins TRBV24-1 to TRBJ1-5; possibly TRBD1 for D (5 bases). Germline V CDR1 and CDR2: KGHDR, SFDVKD. Deletions cut 3 bases from V and 2 bases from J, with 10 bases between. This CDR3 comprises 15 residues. This chain's CDR3 is CATSDPGSGNQPQHF. CDR3 bases: TGTGCCACCAGTGATCCAGGGTCGGGCAATCAGCCCCAGCATTTT.

This clonotype appeared a few times. The chain combines TRBV9 with TRBJ2-1; 7 nucleotides align to TRBD1. The CDR3 spans 15 residues. CDR1 and CDR2 from the germline V gene are SGDLS and YYNGEE. Losses at the gene ends were 0 bases for V and 8 bases for J; bases not matched to a gene: 8. The CDR3 nucleotides are TGTGCCAGCAGCGTAGATGGACAGGCGGGCGATGAGCAGTTCTTC. Amino acid sequence: CASSVDGQAGDEQFF.

In its sample, this clonotype was seen a few times. V usage is TRBV2 and J usage is TRBJ2-1; possible D gene TRBD2, 5 bases. The CDR3 spans 12 residues. Germline CDR1 SNHLY, CDR2 FYNNEI. Trimming stripped 7 bases from V and 10 bases from J, with 14 bases between. The CDR3 DNA is TGTGCCAGCACCCTGGACTCCGGGGAGCAGTTCTTC. As protein: CASTLDSGEQFF.

The rearrangement links TRBV6-5 to TRBJ1-1, with D unclear. The germline gives CDR1 MNHEY, CDR2 SVGAGI. Trimming cost V 6 bases and J 1 base, with 9 bases left between them. The CDR3 is made up of 13 amino acids. CDR3 sequence reads: CASSPTANTEAFF. CDR3 sequence (DNA): TGTGCCAGCAGCCCGACGGCGAACACTGAAGCTTTCTTT.

V gene TRBV30 combines with J gene TRBJ2-5, with D unresolved. This CDR3 has 13 residues. The germline CDR1 and CDR2 sequences are GTSNPN and SVGIG (reference sequence). V was clipped by 0 bases and J by 2 bases, with 7 bases between them. The CDR3 sequence is CAWSVGQQETQYF. The CDR3 DNA sequence: TGTGCCTGGAGTGTTGGGCAACAAGAGACCCAGTACTTC. Together with reference TRBV30 and TRBJ2-5, the CDR3 gives the full variable domain: SQTIHQWPATLVQPVGSPLSLECTVEGTSNPNLYWYRQAAGRGLQLLFYSVGIGQISSEVPQNLSASRPQDRQFILSSKKLLLSDSGFYLCAWSVGQQETQYFGPGTRLLVL.